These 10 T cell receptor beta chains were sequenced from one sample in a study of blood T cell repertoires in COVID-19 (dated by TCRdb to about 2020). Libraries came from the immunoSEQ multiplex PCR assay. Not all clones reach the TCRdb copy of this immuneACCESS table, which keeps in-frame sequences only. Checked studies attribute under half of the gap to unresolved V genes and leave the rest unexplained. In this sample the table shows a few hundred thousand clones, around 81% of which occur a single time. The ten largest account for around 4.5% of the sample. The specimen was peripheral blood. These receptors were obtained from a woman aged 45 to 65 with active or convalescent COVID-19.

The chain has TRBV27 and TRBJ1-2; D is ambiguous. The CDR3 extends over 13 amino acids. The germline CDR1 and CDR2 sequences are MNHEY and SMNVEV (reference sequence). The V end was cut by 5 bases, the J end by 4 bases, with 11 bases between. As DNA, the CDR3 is TGTGCCAGCAGTAGTCAGTTCGCCTATGGCTACACCTTC. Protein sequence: CASSSQFAYGYTF.

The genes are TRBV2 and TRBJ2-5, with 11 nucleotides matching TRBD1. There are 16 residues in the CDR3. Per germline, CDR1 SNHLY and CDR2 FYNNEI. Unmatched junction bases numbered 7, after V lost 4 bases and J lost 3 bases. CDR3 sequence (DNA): TGTGCCAGCAGTGGGGGACGGACAGGGGGCAAAGAGACCCAGTACTTC. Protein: CASSGGRTGGKETQYF.

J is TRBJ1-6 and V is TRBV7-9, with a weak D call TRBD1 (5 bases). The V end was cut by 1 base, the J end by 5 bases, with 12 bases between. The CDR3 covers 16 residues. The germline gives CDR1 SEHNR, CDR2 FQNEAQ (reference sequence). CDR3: CASSLENGGDNSPLHF. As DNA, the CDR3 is TGTGCCAGCAGCTTAGAGAATGGGGGGGATAATTCACCCCTCCACTTT.

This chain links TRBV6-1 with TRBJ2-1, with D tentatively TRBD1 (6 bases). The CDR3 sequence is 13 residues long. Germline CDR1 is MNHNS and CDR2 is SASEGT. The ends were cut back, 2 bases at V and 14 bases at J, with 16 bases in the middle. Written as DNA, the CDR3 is TGTGCCAGCAGTGAACCGGGACACACGCAGGAGTTCTTC. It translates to CASSEPGHTQEFF.

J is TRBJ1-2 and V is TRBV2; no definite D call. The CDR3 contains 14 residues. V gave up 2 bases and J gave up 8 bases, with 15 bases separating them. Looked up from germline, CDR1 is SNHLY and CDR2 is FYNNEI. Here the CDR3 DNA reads TGTGCCAGCAGTGAACAGGTCAGCTCTTGGGGCTACACCTTC. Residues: CASSEQVSSWGYTF.

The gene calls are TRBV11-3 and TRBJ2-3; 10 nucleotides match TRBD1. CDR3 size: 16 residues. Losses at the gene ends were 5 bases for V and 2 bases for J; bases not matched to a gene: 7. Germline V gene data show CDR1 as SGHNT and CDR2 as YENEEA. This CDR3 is CASSPGTGASTDTQYF. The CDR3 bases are TGTGCCAGCAGCCCCGGGACAGGGGCTTCCACAGATACGCAGTATTTT.

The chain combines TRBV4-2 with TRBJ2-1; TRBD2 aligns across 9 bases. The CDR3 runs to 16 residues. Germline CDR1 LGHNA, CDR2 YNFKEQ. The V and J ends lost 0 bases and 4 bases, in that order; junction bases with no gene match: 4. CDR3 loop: CASSQDRLAGYNEQFF. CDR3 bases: TGTGCCAGCAGCCAAGATAGGCTAGCGGGATACAATGAGCAGTTCTTC.

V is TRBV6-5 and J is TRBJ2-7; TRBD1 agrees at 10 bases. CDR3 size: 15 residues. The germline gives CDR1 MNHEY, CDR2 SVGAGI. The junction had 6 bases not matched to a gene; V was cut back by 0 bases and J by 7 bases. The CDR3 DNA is TGTGCCAGCAGTTACTCAGGGGGACAGGGGAAGGAGCAGTACTTC. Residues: CASSYSGGQGKEQYF.

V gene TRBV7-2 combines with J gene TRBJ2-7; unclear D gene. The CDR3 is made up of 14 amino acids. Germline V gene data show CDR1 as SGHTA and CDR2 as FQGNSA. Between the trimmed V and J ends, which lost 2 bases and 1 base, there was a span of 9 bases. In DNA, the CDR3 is TGTGCCAGCAGCTTATATACTACGTCCTACGAGCAGTACTTC. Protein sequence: CASSLYTTSYEQYF.

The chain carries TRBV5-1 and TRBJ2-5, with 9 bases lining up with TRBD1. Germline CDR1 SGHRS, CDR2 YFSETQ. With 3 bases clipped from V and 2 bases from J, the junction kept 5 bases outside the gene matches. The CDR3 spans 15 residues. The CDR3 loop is CASSSVGQGQETQYF. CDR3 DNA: TGCGCCAGCAGCTCCGTAGGACAGGGGCAAGAGACCCAGTACTTC.